The text below deals with one TCR beta chain. This clone's antigen is unknown. No quality values exist for individual bases; no much larger clone is one base distant. The cohort consisted of 670 or so healthy bone marrow donors. At the time of sampling, every cohort member was nominally healthy, though immune exposures that went unrecorded were likely present. The donor tested CMV seronegative and was one of the 352 seronegative cohort members. A peripheral blood sample was provided by each donor, and peripheral blood mononuclear cells were used for TCR beta sequencing. Genomic DNA was extracted from the blood cell samples with the Qiagen DNeasy Blood Extraction Kit. This sample is part of a study of cytomegalovirus exposure and HLA in healthy donors (dated 2017 in TCRdb). Describing the broader study: In an earlier analysis of 587 of the donors, 276 Gb of sequence data and some 120 million unique TCR beta sequences from some 170 million T cells were reported. An early release covering just under 650 HLA-typed donors comprised approximately 300 gigabases of sequencing data and around 80 million unique TCR sequences. Of the 300 to 500 genotyped donors, 65% to 90% were placed in the genetic ancestry cluster associated with self-reported Caucasian donors. The study aimed to test whether signatures of past pathogen exposure could be identified by cataloging public T cell receptors. The study profiled the T cell repertoires of approximately 700 subjects by immunosequencing and related them to cytomegalovirus serostatus. Besides the first cohort of 550 to 750 subjects, a separate validation cohort made up of about 120 different subjects was used. The study combined high-throughput TCR immunosequencing, statistical association of individual TCRs with disease status, and machine learning to predict cytomegalovirus infection status. In a later analysis, previously published TCR beta repertoires from 550 to 700 donors were re-analyzed and high-resolution HLA genotyping was added so that TCR occurrence patterns could be studied. Rather than drawing on any new phenotypic data, the later analysis identified candidate immune exposures from TCR beta sequences and the way those sequences occurred across donors. In an earlier analysis of around 540 of the donors, high-throughput TCR beta sequencing was used to judge whether each TCR beta V gene segment behaved as functional or pseudogenic. Donor age, sex, ethnicity and CMV serostatus were compiled alongside the repertoire data. Genome-wide SNP genotypes for about 65% of the roughly 670 donors were used in a later genetic analysis, which treated that subset as a discovery cohort. All discovery cohort repertoires had been generated on a single sequencing platform. HLA typing covered class I and class II loci at four-digit resolution. Typing coverage varied by locus: roughly 629-640 donors for A, B, C, DRB1 and DQB1; 522 for DQA1; some 610 for DPA1; approximately 450 for DPB1. Roughly five DR-DQ haplotypes were handled as single units for association and clustering, since linkage in the cohort was strong. Among 300 to 500 genotyped donors of the cohort, an average of approximately 240,000 unique TCR beta nucleotide sequences was sequenced per donor, of which about 18% were non-productive. What the authors observed across the whole study: CMV serostatus was the only immune exposure information available for the cohort. A later analysis found that TCR association rates varied across HLA loci, with DRB1 alleles showing the most associated TCRs and HLA-C alleles the fewest. According to a later analysis, most CMV-associated TCR beta chains appeared to be HLA-restricted, and the HLA associations seemed to be driven largely by CMV exposure. Several of the top co-occurrence clusters appeared to be linked to parvovirus B19, influenza, CMV and Epstein-Barr virus, according to a later analysis. V-gene and J-gene trimming of TCR beta chains was associated with a missense DCLRE1C variant in a later genetic analysis, and the association was replicated in an independent cohort. At a false discovery rate of 0.05, a later analysis linked 15,000 to 20,000 TCR beta sequences to specific HLA alleles. A further reported finding was that TCR beta sequences accurately predicted the HLA-A and HLA-B alleles for most subjects in the first cohort. The authors suggested that the approach could potentially be extended to other disease states and immunological phenotypes. Only TCR beta chains were sequenced in this cohort, and the absence of alpha or paired-chain data limited detectable features. Compared with the roughly 720-donor mean, donors in an Asian-associated ancestry cluster had fewer N-insertions in productive TCRs, according to a later genetic analysis. Linkage disequilibrium might explain the correlated functional status among segregating V segments, but an unknown experimental factor could not be ruled out. When HLA alleles, especially DR and DQ, strongly co-occurred, TCR associations were difficult to assign to individual alleles. In a later analysis, HLA-associated TCR beta chains showed more clonal expansion and lower generation probabilities than non-associated chains that were equally common. An earlier analysis of around 500 of the donors showed that most TCR beta V segments appeared in productive rearrangements either about 87% or about 30% of the time, which broadly matched IMGT annotations. A cluster of highly shared sequence variants was judged likely to be a technical artifact of the sequencing pipeline. The presence/absence analyses assumed that sequencing depth was roughly uniform across donors, and that assumption may not be true. Because counts were too low, seventeen rarely observed V segments, including chromosome 9 orphons, were excluded from the earlier analysis of 587 of the donors. A few of the identified cytomegalovirus-associated TCR beta chains were confirmed in vitro to be specific for cytomegalovirus antigens. Most TCR sequences were seen in very few donors, while some public TCRs were found in many individuals. The 87-base-pair reads could not distinguish some IMGT-functional V segments, including TRBV6-2 and TRBV6-3, so those segments were excluded. HLA typing was unavailable for some donors at each locus, so association tests used only the typed subset. The study listed 150 to 200 TCR beta chains as associated with cytomegalovirus. The classifier was reported to diagnose cytomegalovirus status with high specificity and sensitivity in both the original and validation cohorts.

CDR1 and CDR2 are read off the germline V gene as MGHRA and YSYEKL. The CDR3 sequence holds 17 residues, the cysteine and phenylalanine included. Only CDR3 DNA is held: 51 bases, read in frame from base 1. The V end loses 0 bases and the J end loses 0 bases, and a stretch of 11 bases separates them. The library came from the immunoSEQ multiplex PCR assay. For the multiplex PCR, a mixture combining 60 forward primers for TCR Vbeta segments and 13 reverse primers for TCR Jbeta segments was used. The CDR3 region of rearranged TCR beta genes was amplified from genomic DNA by a multiplex PCR assay. Amplified TCR beta libraries were sequenced as 87-base-pair reads on the Illumina HiSeq System. The authors' analysis ran thus. A later analysis counted around 72 million unique TCR beta chains across the 650 to 800 repertoires, and 9 million to 14 million of these chains were shared by at least two donors. Raw reads were error-corrected and collapsed into unique sequences by a nearest-neighbor algorithm in which closely related sequences were merged to remove PCR and sequencing errors. To assign V, D and J gene segments, CDR3 sequences were aligned to IMGT reference sequences. For a sequence to be retained, a match of at least six nucleotides to both a V gene segment and a J gene segment was required. Rearrangements were classified as productive when the CDR3 lacked stop codons and remained in frame with V and J, and all other rearrangements were classified as non-productive. CDR3 was defined according to IMGT convention as the region running from the second conserved V-encoded cysteine to the conserved J-encoded phenylalanine. Sequences without an unambiguous match to a single V gene segment were excluded from the earlier analysis of 450 to 750 of the donors. An earlier analysis of just under 600 of the donors called V segments functional above 56.7% productive rearrangements and segregating when the between-donor standard deviation exceeded 5%. A statistical classification framework was built to diagnose cytomegalovirus status from the catalog of TCR beta chain sequences. V and J gene assignment, in a later analysis, came from comparing TCR nucleotide sequences with IMGT/GENE-DB human TR gene sequences. In a later analysis, CDR3 sequences and most-parsimonious VDJ recombination scenarios were assigned using the TCRdist pipeline. In a later analysis, each TCR beta chain was defined by its CDR3 amino acid sequence together with its V-gene family, and reads without a unique V-gene family were excluded. In a later analysis, 500 to 650 highly shared, low-generation-probability nucleotide sequences were removed to address suspected cross-contamination and a sequencing artifact. In a later analysis, a clonal expansion index for each public chain was calculated from normalized within-repertoire ranks of inferred template counts. In a later analysis, generation probabilities were computed with a VDJ recombination model fitted to out-of-frame rearrangements, and the resulting probabilities were checked against IGoR. A later analysis scored TCR-TCR, TCR-HLA and TCR-CMV co-occurrence with hypergeometric tests, applying a repertoire-size bias correction to TCR pairs. In a later analysis, false discovery rates were estimated by permuting HLA or CMV assignments 20 times. In a later analysis, co-occurring TCRs were grouped using DBSCAN, and TCRdist sequence similarity was added for clustering within HLA-allele-positive subsets. Co-occurrence clustering excluded repertoires with fewer than 30,000 or more than 120,000 public chains, plus five with anomalous nucleotide sharing. TCRdb took over this immuneACCESS table, retaining in-frame rearrangements with V and J assigned. Such tables are incomplete; in checked studies, under half of the missing clones stem from an unresolved V gene, and the remainder is unexplained. The V and J calls and the clone size are those of that table, but D and trimming were determined from the DNA. Here the sample has about 150,000 clones; 65% to 75% occur a single time. Around 4.7% of the sample belongs to the ten largest clones.

The sequenced sample consisted of PBMCs. The source of this sequence is a man aged 60 to 75 in good health and CMV-seronegative. Rearrangement joined TRBV4-1 to TRBJ2-2; TRBD1 is a possible D gene, resting on 6 matching bases. The CDR3 protein is CASSQDKGETNTGELFF. Read as DNA, the sequence is TGCGCCAGCAGCCAAGATAAGGGGGAAACGAACACCGGGGAGCTGTTTTTT.